This TCR beta chain was found in a study of blood T cell repertoires in COVID-19. Study summary: The analysed material was cDNA or gDNA that came from T cells, B-cell-depleted T cells, or PBMCs.

Deletions cut 5 bases from V and 0 bases from J, with 15 bases between. CDR1 and CDR2 from the germline V gene are GTSNPN and SVGIG (reference sequence). There are 15 residues in the CDR3. As originally analysed: For nucleated cells, counts were estimated from reference gene primer amplification. Using immunoSEQ multiplex PCR, the repertoire was profiled, and TCRdb retains in-frame clones only, with some absent. V and J calls and clone size are those listed in that table; D and trimming were worked out from the DNA. The sample includes about 27,000 clones, about 80% seen only once; the top ten take roughly 73%.

The chain couples TRBV30 to TRBJ2-3; a weak D match, TRBD2 (6 bases). This clonotype was sampled from a man between 65 and 85 years old with acute or convalescent COVID-19. The sequencing input was peripheral blood. CDR3 region: CAWGGTSSSTDTQYF. CDR3 DNA: TGTGCCTGGGGCGGGACTTCCTCTAGCACAGATACGCAGTATTTT.